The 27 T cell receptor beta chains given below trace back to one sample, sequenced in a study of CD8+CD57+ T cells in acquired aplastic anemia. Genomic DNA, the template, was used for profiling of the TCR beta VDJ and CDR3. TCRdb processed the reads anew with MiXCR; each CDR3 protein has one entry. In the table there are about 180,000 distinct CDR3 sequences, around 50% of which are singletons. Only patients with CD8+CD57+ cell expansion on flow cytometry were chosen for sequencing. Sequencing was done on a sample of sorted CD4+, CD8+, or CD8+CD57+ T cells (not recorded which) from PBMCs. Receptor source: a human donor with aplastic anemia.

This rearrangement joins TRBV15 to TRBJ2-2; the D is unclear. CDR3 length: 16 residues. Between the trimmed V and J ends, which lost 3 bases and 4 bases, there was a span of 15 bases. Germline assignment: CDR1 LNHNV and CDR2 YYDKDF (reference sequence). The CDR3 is CATSSVESHITGELFF. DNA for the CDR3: TGTGCCACCAGCAGCGTCGAGAGTCACATCACCGGGGAGCTGTTTTTT.

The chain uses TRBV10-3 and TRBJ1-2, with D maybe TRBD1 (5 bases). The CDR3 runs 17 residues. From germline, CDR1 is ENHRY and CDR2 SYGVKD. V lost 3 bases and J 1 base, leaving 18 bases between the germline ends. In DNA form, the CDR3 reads TGTGCCATCAGTGATTCGAAGCGGGACGGTGGTAACTATGGCTACACCTTC. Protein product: CAISDSKRDGGNYGYTF.

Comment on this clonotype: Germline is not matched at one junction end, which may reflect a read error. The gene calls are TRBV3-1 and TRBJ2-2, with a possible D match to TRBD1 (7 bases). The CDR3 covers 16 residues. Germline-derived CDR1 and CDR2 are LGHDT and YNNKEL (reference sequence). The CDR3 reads CASSLRTGLNTGGLFF. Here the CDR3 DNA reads TGTGCCAGCAGCCTCCGGACAGGTCTTAACACCGGGGGGCTGTTTTTT. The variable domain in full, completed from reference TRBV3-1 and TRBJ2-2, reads DTAVSQTPKYLVTQMGNDKSIKCEQNLGHDTMYWYKQDSKKFLKIMFSYNNKELIINETVPNRFSPKSPDKAHLNLHINSLELGDSAVYFCASSLRTGLNTGGLFFGEGSRLTVL.

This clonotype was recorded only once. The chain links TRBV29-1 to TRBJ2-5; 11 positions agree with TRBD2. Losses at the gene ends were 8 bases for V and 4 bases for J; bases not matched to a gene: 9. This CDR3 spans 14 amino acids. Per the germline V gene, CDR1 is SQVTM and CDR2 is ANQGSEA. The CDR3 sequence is CSTVGLAGGETQYF. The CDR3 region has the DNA TGCAGCACGGTAGGGCTAGCGGGAGGAGAGACCCAGTACTTC.

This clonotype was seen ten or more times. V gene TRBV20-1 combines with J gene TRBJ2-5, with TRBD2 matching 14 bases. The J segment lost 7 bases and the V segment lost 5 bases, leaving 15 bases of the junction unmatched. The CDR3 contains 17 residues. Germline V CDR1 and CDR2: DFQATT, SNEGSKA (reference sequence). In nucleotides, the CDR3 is TGCAGTGCTTCCATGACTAGCGGGGGGGCGAATCCTGGGACCCAGTACTTC. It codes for CSASMTSGGANPGTQYF.

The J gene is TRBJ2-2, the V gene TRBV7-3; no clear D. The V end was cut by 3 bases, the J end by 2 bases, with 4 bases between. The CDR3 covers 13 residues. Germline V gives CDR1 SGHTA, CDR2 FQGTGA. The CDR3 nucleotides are TGTGCCAGCAGCTTCGGAAACACCGGGGAGCTGTTTTTT. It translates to CASSFGNTGELFF.

The CDR3 loop is CVSGANTGELFF. As DNA, the CDR3 is TGTGTTAGCGGGGCAAACACCGGGGAGCTGTTTTTT. The chain carries TRBV7-6 and TRBJ2-2; 8 bases align to TRBD2. The CDR3 extends over 12 amino acids. CDR1 and CDR2 from the germline V gene are SGHVS and FNYEAQ.

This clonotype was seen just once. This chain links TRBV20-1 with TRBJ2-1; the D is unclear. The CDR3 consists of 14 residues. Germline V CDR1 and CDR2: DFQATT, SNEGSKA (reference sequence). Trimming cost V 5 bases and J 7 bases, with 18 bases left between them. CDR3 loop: CSALQPMTENEQFF. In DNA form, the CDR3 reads TGCAGTGCTCTACAGCCAATGACGGAAAATGAGCAGTTCTTC.

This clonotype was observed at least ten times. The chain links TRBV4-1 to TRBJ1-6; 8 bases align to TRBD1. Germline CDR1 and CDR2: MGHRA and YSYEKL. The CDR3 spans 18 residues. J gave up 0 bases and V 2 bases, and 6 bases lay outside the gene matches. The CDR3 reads CASSQRGQASSYNSPLHF. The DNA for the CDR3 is TGCGCCAGCAGCCAAAGGGGACAGGCGAGCTCCTATAATTCACCCCTCCACTTT.

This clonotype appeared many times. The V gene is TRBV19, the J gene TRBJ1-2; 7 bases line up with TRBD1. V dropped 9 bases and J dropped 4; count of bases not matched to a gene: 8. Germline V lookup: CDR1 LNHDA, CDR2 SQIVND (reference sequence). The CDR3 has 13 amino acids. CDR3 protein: CASTRGGSYGYTF. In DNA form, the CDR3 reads TGTGCCAGCACCCGAGGGGGCTCCTATGGCTACACCTTC.

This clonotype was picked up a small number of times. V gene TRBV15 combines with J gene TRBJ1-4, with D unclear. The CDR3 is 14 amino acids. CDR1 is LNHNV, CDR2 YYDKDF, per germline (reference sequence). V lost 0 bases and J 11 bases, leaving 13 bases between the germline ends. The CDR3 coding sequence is TGTGCCACCAGCAGAGATTCTACGGGGTTGAAACTGTTTTTT. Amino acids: CATSRDSTGLKLFF.

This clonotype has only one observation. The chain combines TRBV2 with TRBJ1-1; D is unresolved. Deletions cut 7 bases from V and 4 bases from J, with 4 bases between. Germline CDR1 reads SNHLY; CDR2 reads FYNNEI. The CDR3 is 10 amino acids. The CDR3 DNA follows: TGTGCCAGCAAAAGCACTGAAGCTTTCTTT. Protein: CASKSTEAFF.

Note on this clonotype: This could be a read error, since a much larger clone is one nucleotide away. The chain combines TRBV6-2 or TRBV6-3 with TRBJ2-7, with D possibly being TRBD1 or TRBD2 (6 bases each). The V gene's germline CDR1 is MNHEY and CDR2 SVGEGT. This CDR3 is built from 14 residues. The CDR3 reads CVSLPGGGSYEQYF. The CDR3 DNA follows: TGTGTCAGCCTCCCCGGGGGCGGCTCCTACGAGCAGTACTTC.

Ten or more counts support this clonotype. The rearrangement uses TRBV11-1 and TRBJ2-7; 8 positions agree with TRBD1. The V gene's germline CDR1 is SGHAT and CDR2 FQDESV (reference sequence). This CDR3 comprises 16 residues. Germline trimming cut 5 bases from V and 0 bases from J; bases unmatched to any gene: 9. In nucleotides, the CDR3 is TGTGCCAGCAGCCCGTCCGGGACAGGTAACTCCTACGAGCAGTACTTC. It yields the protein CASSPSGTGNSYEQYF. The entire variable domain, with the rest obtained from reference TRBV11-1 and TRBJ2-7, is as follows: EAEVAQSPRYKITEKSQAVAFWCDPISGHATLYWYRQILGQGPELLVQFQDESVVDDSQLPKDRFSAERLKGVDSTLKIQPAELGDSAMYLCASSPSGTGNSYEQYFGPGTRLTVT.

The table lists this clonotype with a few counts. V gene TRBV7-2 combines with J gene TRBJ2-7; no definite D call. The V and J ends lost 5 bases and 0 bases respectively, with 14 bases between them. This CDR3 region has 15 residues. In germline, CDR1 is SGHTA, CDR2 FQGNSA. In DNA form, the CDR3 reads TGTGCCAGCAGCCCGTGGACGCGCAGCTCCTACGAGCAGTACTTC. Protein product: CASSPWTRSSYEQYF. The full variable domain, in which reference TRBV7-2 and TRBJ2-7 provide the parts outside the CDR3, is GAGVSQSPSNKVTEKGKDVELRCDPISGHTALYWYRQSLGQGLEFLIYFQGNSAPDKSGLPSDRFSAERTGGSVSTLTIQRTQQEDSAVYLCASSPWTRSSYEQYFGPGTRLTVT.

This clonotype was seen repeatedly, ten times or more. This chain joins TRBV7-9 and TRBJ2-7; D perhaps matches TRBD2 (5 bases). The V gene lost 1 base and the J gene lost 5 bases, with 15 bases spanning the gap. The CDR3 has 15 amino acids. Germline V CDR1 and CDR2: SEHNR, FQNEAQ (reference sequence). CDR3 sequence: CASSLGHIKEDEQYF. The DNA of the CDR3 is TGTGCCAGCAGCTTAGGGCACATAAAGGAGGACGAGCAGTACTTC. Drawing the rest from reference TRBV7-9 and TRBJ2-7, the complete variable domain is DTGVSQNPRHKITKRGQNVTFRCDPISEHNRLYWYRQTLGQGPEFLTYFQNEAQLEKSRLLSDRFSAERPKGSFSTLEIQRTEQGDSAMYLCASSLGHIKEDEQYFGPGTRLTVT.

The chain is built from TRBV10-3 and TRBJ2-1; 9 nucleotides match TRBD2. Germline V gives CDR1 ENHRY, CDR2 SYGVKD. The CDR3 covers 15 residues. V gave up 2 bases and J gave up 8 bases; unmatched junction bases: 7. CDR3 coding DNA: TGTGCCATCAGTGAGAGTGCGGGGGGGCTTGATGAGCAGTTCTTC. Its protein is CAISESAGGLDEQFF.

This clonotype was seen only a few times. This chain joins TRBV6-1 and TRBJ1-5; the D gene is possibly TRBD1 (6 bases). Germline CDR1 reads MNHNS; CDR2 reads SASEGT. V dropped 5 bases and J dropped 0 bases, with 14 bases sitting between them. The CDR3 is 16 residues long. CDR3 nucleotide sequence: TGTGCCAGCAGTCCCGGGACACCTACTAGCAATCAGCCCCAGCATTTT. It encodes CASSPGTPTSNQPQHF.

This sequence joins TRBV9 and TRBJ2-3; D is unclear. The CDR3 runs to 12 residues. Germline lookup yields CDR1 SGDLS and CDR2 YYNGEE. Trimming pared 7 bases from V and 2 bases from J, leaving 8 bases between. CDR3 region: CASLGDTDTQYF. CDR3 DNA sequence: TGTGCCAGCCTGGGCGACACAGATACGCAGTATTTT.

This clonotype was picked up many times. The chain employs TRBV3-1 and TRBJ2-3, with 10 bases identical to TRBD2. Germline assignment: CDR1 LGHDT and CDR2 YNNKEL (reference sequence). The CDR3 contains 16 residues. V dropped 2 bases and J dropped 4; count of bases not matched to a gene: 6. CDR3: CASSQLAGASADTQYF. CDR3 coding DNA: TGTGCCAGCAGCCAACTAGCGGGGGCATCAGCAGATACGCAGTATTTT.

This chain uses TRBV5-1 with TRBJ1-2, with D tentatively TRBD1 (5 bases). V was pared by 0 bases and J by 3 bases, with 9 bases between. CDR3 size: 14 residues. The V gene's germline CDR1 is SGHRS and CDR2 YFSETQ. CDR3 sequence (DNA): TGCGCCAGCAGCTTGGTTGACAGCGACTATGGCTACACCTTC. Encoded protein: CASSLVDSDYGYTF.

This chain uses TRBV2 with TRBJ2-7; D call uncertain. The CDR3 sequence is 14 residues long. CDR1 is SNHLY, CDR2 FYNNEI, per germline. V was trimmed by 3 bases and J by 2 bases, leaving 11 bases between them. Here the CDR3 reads CASSDGSRAYEQYF. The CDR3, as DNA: TGTGCCAGCAGTGACGGCAGCCGTGCCTACGAGCAGTACTTC.

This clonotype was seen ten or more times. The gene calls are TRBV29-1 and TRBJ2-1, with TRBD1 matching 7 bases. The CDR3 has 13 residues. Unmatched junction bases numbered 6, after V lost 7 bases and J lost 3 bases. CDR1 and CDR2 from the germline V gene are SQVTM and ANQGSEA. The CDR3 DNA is TGCAGCGCCTGGACAGGAAACTACAATGAGCAGTTCTTC. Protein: CSAWTGNYNEQFF.

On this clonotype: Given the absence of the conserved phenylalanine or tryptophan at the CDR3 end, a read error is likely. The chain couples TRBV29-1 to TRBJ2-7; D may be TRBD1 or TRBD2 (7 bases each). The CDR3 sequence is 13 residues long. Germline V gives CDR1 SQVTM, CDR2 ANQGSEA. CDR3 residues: CGAHQGGSGEQYL. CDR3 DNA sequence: TGCGGCGCTCACCAGGGGGGGTCTGGGGAGCAGTACCTC.

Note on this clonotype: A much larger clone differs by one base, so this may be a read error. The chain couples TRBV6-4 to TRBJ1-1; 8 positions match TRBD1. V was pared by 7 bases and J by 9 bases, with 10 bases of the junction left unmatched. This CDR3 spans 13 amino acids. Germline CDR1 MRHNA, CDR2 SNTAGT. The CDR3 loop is CASNAVQGDKAFF. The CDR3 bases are TGTGCCAGCAACGCGGTACAGGGGGATAAAGCTTTCTTT.

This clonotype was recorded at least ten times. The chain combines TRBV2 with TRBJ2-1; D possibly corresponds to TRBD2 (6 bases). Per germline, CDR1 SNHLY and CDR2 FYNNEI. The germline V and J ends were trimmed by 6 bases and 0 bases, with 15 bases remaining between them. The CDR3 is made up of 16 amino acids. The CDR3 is CASRPRDGSSYNEQFF. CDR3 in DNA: TGTGCCAGCAGGCCCCGGGACGGGAGCTCCTACAATGAGCAGTTCTTC.

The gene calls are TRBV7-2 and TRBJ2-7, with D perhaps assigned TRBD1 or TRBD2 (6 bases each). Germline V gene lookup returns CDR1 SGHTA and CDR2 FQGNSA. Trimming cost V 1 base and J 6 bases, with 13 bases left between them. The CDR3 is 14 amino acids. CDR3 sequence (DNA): TGTGCCAGCAGCTTAGGGGGGGCCCTCTTCGAGCAGTACTTC. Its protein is CASSLGGALFEQYF.